A selection of T cell receptor beta chains follows, all from one sample in a study of coeliac disease. Measured with immunoSEQ multiplex PCR; TCRdb has only the in-frame clones, and not every one. The profile shows roughly 4,600 clones, 60% to 75% of them singletons. Source material: lamina propria lymphocytes from the gut. These TCRs come from a young woman with active celiac disease. The CDR3 runs from the conserved cysteine through the conserved F or W. The D gene is left open where the match is weak. Clone size, where shown, is once, few, many, or a class for clones that have expanded.

NA	TRBJ1-1	TRBV7-9	NA	TGTGCCAGCAGCTTAGATGAGTCTGAAGCTTTCTTT	CASSLDESEAFF
NA	TRBJ1-3	TRBV7-9	TRBD1	TGTGCCAGCAGGCAAGCTGACAGGGGGAGAAACACCATATATTTT	CASRQADRGRNTIYF
NA	TRBJ2-1	TRBV9	NA	TGTGCCAGCAGCGTCGTCCCGAGTGAGCAGTTCTTC	CASSVVPSEQFF
NA	TRBJ2-5	TRBV2	TRBD2	TGTGCCAGCAGAGTGACTAGCGGGAGAGTTACAGAGACCCAGTACTTC	CASRVTSGRVTETQYF
NA	TRBJ1-4	TRBV11-2	TRBD1	TGTGCCAGCAGCTTTGGGACAGGGGGTTTTGTAGAAAAACTGTTTTTT	CASSFGTGGFVEKLFF
NA	TRBJ2-1	TRBV6-5	NA	TGTGCCAGCAGTTCCTCTAGGGGGAAGGGCTACAATGAGCAGTTCTTC	CASSSSRGKGYNEQFF
once	TRBJ2-7	TRBV27	TRBD1	TGTGCCAGCGGGAGAGACAGGGGCCCTGGGGAGCAGTACTTC	CASGRDRGPGEQYF
few	TRBJ2-1	TRBV18	TRBD2	TGTGCCAGCTCACCAGTTAGACAGCGGGGTTCCTACAATGAGCAGTTCTTC	CASSPVRQRGSYNEQFF
NA	TRBJ2-5	TRBV16	TRBD2	TGTGCCAGCAGCCTTATGGGAGGGGCCCAAGAGACCCAGTACTTC	CASSLMGGAQETQYF
few	TRBJ1-5	TRBV30	NA	TGTGCCTGGATTTCCAGGGACTGCAATCAGCCCCAGCATTTT	CAWISRDCNQPQHF
NA	TRBJ2-7	TRBV6-7	TRBD2	TGTGCCAGCAGTTACTCGGGAGCGGGGGCCCACGAGCAGTACTTC	CASSYSGAGAHEQYF
NA	TRBJ2-1	TRBV20-1	NA	TGCAGTGCGAACAGGGAGAATGAGCAGTTCTTC	CSANRENEQFF
NA	TRBJ2-5	TRBV7-2	TRBD2	TGTGCCAGCAGCTTGGTGCTAGCGGGAGAGACCCAGTACTTC	CASSLVLAGETQYF
NA	TRBJ2-5	TRBV19	NA	TGTGCCAGTAGTATAAGGTTTCGGGGATCAGAGACCCAGTACTTC	CASSIRFRGSETQYF
NA	TRBJ2-6	TRBV6-1	NA	TGTGCCAGCAGTGAACAGGCTCGGATCTCTGGGGCCAACGTCCTGACTTTC	CASSEQARISGANVLTF
NA	TRBJ1-2	TRBV27	TRBD1	TGTGCCAGCAGGTCTACAGGGGGCGTCGTTGACTATGGCTACACCTTC	CASRSTGGVVDYGYTF
NA	TRBJ1-5	TRBV2	TRBD1	TGTGCCAGCAGTGATGGACAGGGAAGTCAGCCCCAGCATTTT	CASSDGQGSQPQHF
NA	TRBJ1-3	TRBV25-1	NA	TGTGCCAGCAGTGAATGGGGGGGGGAAGGTTTGCGCAACACCATATATTTT	CASSEWGGEGLRNTIYF
NA	TRBJ2-3	TRBV6-1	TRBD1	TGTGCCAGCAGTTCGTCGACAGGGGGCACAGATACGCAGTATTTT	CASSSSTGGTDTQYF
NA	TRBJ1-2	TRBV7-8	NA	TGTGCCAGCAGCTTAGTGGGAGCGAGTCTGTATGGCTACACCTTC	CASSLVGASLYGYTF
NA	TRBJ2-1	TRBV28	NA	TGTGCCAGCAGCCGCCTGTCAAGTACTTACAATGAGCAGTTCTTC	CASSRLSSTYNEQFF
NA	TRBJ1-4	TRBV5-7	NA	TGTGCCAGCCTAACACCCCCGCATACGCGGGCTAAGGGACTGTTTTTT	CASLTPPHTRAKGLFF
NA	TRBJ1-4	TRBV7-2	NA	TGTGCCAGCAGCTTAGTCCCAGGGGTCACTAATGAAAAACTGTTTTTT	CASSLVPGVTNEKLFF
NA	TRBJ1-2	TRBV29-1	NA	TGCAGCGTTGGACCGGAGGGGCGTTATGGCTACACCTTC	CSVGPEGRYGYTF
once	TRBJ2-2	TRBV9	TRBD1	TGTGCCAGCAGCTACCGACAGGGAGCGAGTGCGAACACCGGGGAGCTGTTTTTT	CASSYRQGASANTGELFF
NA	TRBJ2-7	TRBV6-1	NA	TGTGCCAGCAGGACTGGGGCTTACGAGCAGTACTTC	CASRTGAYEQYF
once	TRBJ2-5	TRBV18	NA	TGTGCCAGCTCACCACCGGCGGCCTCTCAAGAGACCCAGTACTTC	CASSPPAASQETQYF
few	TRBJ2-1	TRBV6-1	TRBD2	TGTGCCAGCAGTCAACAAGCGGGAGGGGTCAATGAGCAGTTCTTC	CASSQQAGGVNEQFF
NA	TRBJ2-7	TRBV19	TRBD1	TGTGCCAGTAGTTCCGGGACAGGGGGCTACGAGCAGTACTTC	CASSSGTGGYEQYF
few	TRBJ2-7	TRBV13	TRBD2	TGTGCCAGCAGCTTATCTTCGGGGGGGACTCGTTTGTACGAGCAGTACTTC	CASSLSSGGTRLYEQYF
few	TRBJ2-7	TRBV10-2	TRBD1	TGCGCCACCGCCATTGGGACAGTCGAGCAGTACTTC	CATAIGTVEQYF
NA	TRBJ1-5	TRBV5-4	NA	TGTGCCAGCAGCAGGGGGAGGGATCAGCCCCAGCATTTT	CASSRGRDQPQHF
few	TRBJ1-5	TRBV2	NA	TGTGCCAGCAGTGTGGACAAGGCTGAGGATCAGCCCCAGCATTTT	CASSVDKAEDQPQHF
once	TRBJ2-5	TRBV20-1	TRBD1	TGCAGCTGGGACAGAGACGGGACCCAGTACTTC	CSWDRDGTQYF
few	TRBJ1-1	TRBV5-1	NA	TGCGCCAGCAGCGGTAGTTGGGGCGCTGAAGCTTTCTTT	CASSGSWGAEAFF
NA	TRBJ2-2	TRBV9	NA	TGTGCCAGCAGCGAATTAGGGGGATTGAACACCGGGGAGCTGTTTTTT	CASSELGGLNTGELFF
NA	TRBJ2-1	TRBV4-2	NA	TGTGCCAGCAGCCCGCCGAGTAGAGCCCATGAGCAGTTCTTC	CASSPPSRAHEQFF
NA	TRBJ2-1	TRBV27	NA	TGTGCCAGCAGTTTAAGGGGTGGGGCTACGAATGAGCAGTTCTTC	CASSLRGGATNEQFF
NA	TRBJ2-1	TRBV11-2	TRBD2	TGTGCCAGCAGCCCTCTAGCGGGAGGGCTTAATGAGCAGTTCTTC	CASSPLAGGLNEQFF